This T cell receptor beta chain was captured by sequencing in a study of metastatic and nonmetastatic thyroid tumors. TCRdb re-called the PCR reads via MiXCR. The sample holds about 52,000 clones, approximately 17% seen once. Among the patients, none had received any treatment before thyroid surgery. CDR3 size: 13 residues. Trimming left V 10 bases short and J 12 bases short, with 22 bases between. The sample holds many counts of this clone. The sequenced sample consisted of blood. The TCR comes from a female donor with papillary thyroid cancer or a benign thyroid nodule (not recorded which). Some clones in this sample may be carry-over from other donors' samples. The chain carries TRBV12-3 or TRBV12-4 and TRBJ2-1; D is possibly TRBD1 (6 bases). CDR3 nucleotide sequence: TGTGCCACCGATCATATAGGGGGAAGGGGGCAGTTCTTC. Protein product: CATDHIGGRGQFF.